Below are 26 T cell receptor beta chains sequenced from a single sample in a study of blood T cell repertoires in COVID-19. TCRdb keeps only in-frame clones here, not all; method: immunoSEQ multiplex PCR. The sample has about 410,000 clones; roughly 89% are singletons. Material: peripheral blood. The receptors stem from a woman aged 30 to 39 with active or convalescent COVID-19.

This sequence joins TRBV27 and TRBJ2-5, with no clear D. The CDR3 runs 14 residues. Between the trimmed V and J ends, which lost 3 bases and 4 bases, there was a span of 12 bases. CDR1 and CDR2 from the germline V gene are MNHEY and SMNVEV (reference sequence). The CDR3, as DNA: TGTGCCAGCAGTTTGACGGTCTCGGGAGAGACCCAGTACTTC. Protein product: CASSLTVSGETQYF.

The V call is TRBV3-1 (or the pseudogene TRBV3-2), the J call TRBJ2-3; a possible D gene is TRBD2 (6 bases). The CDR3 runs to 14 residues. CDR1 is LGHDT, CDR2 YNNKEL, per germline (reference sequence). The germline V and J ends were trimmed by 4 bases and 0 bases, with 8 bases remaining between them. The DNA for the CDR3 is TGTGCCAGCAGCCGTGGGACTAGCACAGATACGCAGTATTTT. The encoded protein is CASSRGTSTDTQYF.

The V gene is TRBV7-9, the J gene TRBJ1-1, with D uncertain. The CDR3 contains 15 residues. V lost 6 bases and J 0 bases, leaving 14 bases between the germline ends. Germline values: CDR1 SEHNR, CDR2 FQNEAQ (reference sequence). The CDR3 bases are TGTGCCAGCAGTCAGTCATCAGGATTGAACACTGAAGCTTTCTTT. Encoded protein: CASSQSSGLNTEAFF.

The chain uses TRBV5-6 and TRBJ1-1; 10 bases line up with TRBD1. The V gene end was trimmed by 5 bases and the J gene end by 11 bases; junction bases not matched to a gene: 6. The CDR3 is 12 amino acids. Germline V lookup: CDR1 SGHDT, CDR2 YYEEEE. In DNA form, the CDR3 reads TGTGCCAGCAGTCCTGGGACAGGGGCGGCTTTCTTT. Protein: CASSPGTGAAFF.

CDR3 sequence reads: CASSLALSGGSYEQYF. The DNA of the CDR3 is TGTGCCAGCAGCTTAGCACTTAGCGGAGGCTCCTACGAGCAGTACTTC. V usage is TRBV7-8 and J usage is TRBJ2-7; D is possibly TRBD2 (6 bases). Trimming took off 0 bases at V and 0 bases at J, with 12 bases between the two ends. The length of the CDR3 is 16 residues. CDR1 is SGHVS, CDR2 FQNEAQ, per germline.

Note on this clone: Distinct nucleotide sequences in the sample also encode this CDR3. Written as DNA, the CDR3 is TGTGCCAGCAGCCTAGGGACAGCTAACTATGGCTACACCTTC. It specifies CASSLGTANYGYTF. This sequence joins TRBV7-9 and TRBJ1-2; 7 nucleotides align to TRBD1. V gave up 5 bases and J gave up 0 bases; unmatched junction bases: 3. Germline CDR1 is SEHNR and CDR2 is FQNEAQ (reference sequence). There are 14 residues in the CDR3.

The CDR3 is CASRVGGTNYGYTF. DNA for the CDR3: TGTGCCAGCAGAGTGGGGGGGACTAACTATGGCTACACCTTC. J is TRBJ1-2 and V is TRBV27; D perhaps matches TRBD1 (5 bases). Germline CDR1 is MNHEY and CDR2 is SMNVEV (reference sequence). There are 14 residues in the CDR3. Trimming pared 6 bases from V and 0 bases from J, leaving 11 bases between.

This sequence joins TRBV3-1 (or the pseudogene TRBV3-2) and TRBJ2-5; 10 bases agree with TRBD2. Trimming removed 3 bases from V and 5 bases from J; junction bases left unmatched: 6. This CDR3 comprises 15 residues. Germline assignment: CDR1 LGHDT and CDR2 YNNKEL (reference sequence). DNA for the CDR3: TGTGCCAGCAGCCAGGAGCGGGGGGGCATTGAGACCCAGTACTTC. This sequence encodes CASSQERGGIETQYF.

The count of this clone is one. The chain is built from TRBV6-1 and TRBJ2-5; no firm D call. The CDR3 has 13 amino acids. Per the germline V gene, CDR1 is MNHNS and CDR2 is SASEGT. V was trimmed by 1 base and J by 9 bases, leaving 12 bases between them. The CDR3 nucleotides are TGTGCCAGCAGTGAAGTTATTGGTGGCTCCCAGTACTTC. Translated, it gives CASSEVIGGSQYF.

The chain has TRBV4-1 and TRBJ1-2; 9 bases align to TRBD1. Germline V CDR1 and CDR2: MGHRA, YSYEKL. Unmatched junction bases numbered 9, after V lost 0 bases and J lost 7 bases. The CDR3 consists of 16 residues. As DNA, the CDR3 is TGCGCCAGCAGCCAAGAACAAGGACAGGGGCGCTCTGGCTACACCTTC. Translated: CASSQEQGQGRSGYTF.

The genes are TRBV30 and TRBJ1-4; D is undetermined. CDR3 length: 12 residues. Trimming stripped 2 bases from V and 8 bases from J, with 9 bases between. Germline CDR1 is GTSNPN and CDR2 is SVGIG (reference sequence). The CDR3, as DNA: TGTGCCTGGAGTTATACGGGGGAAAAACTGTTTTTT. It yields the protein CAWSYTGEKLFF. Full variable domain (remainder filled in from reference TRBV30 and TRBJ1-4): SQTIHQWPATLVQPVGSPLSLECTVEGTSNPNLYWYRQAAGRGLQLLFYSVGIGQISSEVPQNLSASRPQDRQFILSSKKLLLSDSGFYLCAWSYTGEKLFFGSGTQLSVL.

The chain has TRBV15 and TRBJ1-3, with D uncertain. Germline CDR1 reads LNHNV; CDR2 reads YYDKDF (reference sequence). The CDR3 is made up of 18 amino acids. Trimming removed 0 bases at V and 0 bases at J, with 15 bases between. The CDR3 DNA reads TGTGCCACCAGCAGAGATCGTAATGTGTGGAGCTCTGGAAACACCATATATTTT. Its protein is CATSRDRNVWSSGNTIYF.

Here the CDR3 reads CASSPRTGSHQFF. The CDR3 nucleotides read TGTGCCAGCAGCCCCCGGACAGGGTCCCATCAGTTCTTC. The chain uses TRBV9 and TRBJ2-1, with 8 bases aligning to TRBD1. CDR1 SGDLS and CDR2 YYNGEE come from the germline V gene. V lost 4 bases, J lost 13 bases, and 10 bases stayed unmatched. This CDR3 comprises 13 residues.

This clone showed up just a few times. This sequence joins TRBV6-5 and TRBJ1-1; the match to TRBD1 covers 8 bases. The V segment lost 6 bases and the J segment 1 base; nucleotides outside the gene matches: 4. The CDR3 sequence is 14 residues long. The V gene's germline CDR1 is MNHEY and CDR2 SVGAGI. The CDR3 DNA is TGTGCCAGCAGGACAGGGGTGGGGAACACTGAAGCTTTCTTT. Translated: CASRTGVGNTEAFF.

The CDR3 DNA follows: TGCAGCGTTGTCAGGACTGAGAATACGCAGTATTTT. Residues: CSVVRTENTQYF. The chain uses TRBV29-1 and TRBJ2-3, with D maybe TRBD2 (5 bases). V lost 4 bases, J lost 7 bases, and 12 bases lay in between. CDR3 length equals 12 residues. The germline V gene has CDR1 SQVTM and CDR2 ANQGSEA.

Worth noting for this clone: The identical CDR3 is also encoded by other nucleotide sequences in the sample. CDR3: CASSLGGLAGSYEQYF. As DNA, the CDR3 is TGTGCCAGCAGCTTGGGGGGACTAGCGGGTAGCTACGAGCAGTACTTC. The chain recombines TRBV5-4 with TRBJ2-7; TRBD2 matches 12 bases. CDR3 length equals 16 residues. CDR1 SGHNT and CDR2 YYREEE come from the germline V gene (reference sequence). The ends lost 0 bases at V and 3 bases at J; junction bases unmatched: 4.

J is TRBJ2-5 and V is TRBV15; D is unresolved. The CDR3 loop spans 16 amino acids. V lost 1 base to trimming and J lost 5 bases, with 17 bases between them. Germline CDR1 is LNHNV and CDR2 is YYDKDF (reference sequence). Here the CDR3 reads CATSRVSSSSWETQYF. Written as DNA, the CDR3 is TGTGCCACCAGCAGAGTTTCCTCGTCAAGCTGGGAGACCCAGTACTTC.

In DNA form, the CDR3 reads TGTGCCAGCAGTTTAATGTCCGGACACAGGTTAAATGAAGCTTTCTTT. It encodes CASSLMSGHRLNEAFF. V gene TRBV27 combines with J gene TRBJ1-1; possible D gene TRBD1, 5 bases. V was cut by 2 bases and J by 7 bases, with 20 bases left in between. CDR1 and CDR2 from the germline V gene are MNHEY and SMNVEV (reference sequence). The CDR3 consists of 16 residues.

J is TRBJ1-1 and V is TRBV2; no clear D gene. CDR1 is SNHLY, CDR2 FYNNEI, per germline. The CDR3 consists of 12 residues. Trimming shortened V by 6 bases and J by 1 base, and 6 bases separated the two germline ends. CDR3 in amino acids: CASRNRNTEAFF. The CDR3 DNA reads as TGTGCCAGCAGAAACAGGAACACTGAAGCTTTCTTT.

V gene TRBV19 combines with J gene TRBJ2-2, with D perhaps TRBD2 (5 bases). The CDR3 length is 15 residues. The germline CDR1 and CDR2 sequences are LNHDA and SQIVND (reference sequence). V lost 4 bases, J lost 4 bases, and 13 bases lay in between. CDR3 protein: CASSTLDFSTGELFF. CDR3 bases: TGTGCCAGTAGTACCCTGGACTTTTCCACCGGGGAGCTGTTTTTT. The full variable domain, with the rest looked up from reference TRBV19 and TRBJ2-2, is DGGITQSPKYLFRKEGQNVTLSCEQNLNHDAMYWYRQDPGQGLRLIYYSQIVNDFQKGDIAEGYSVSREKKESFPLTVTSAQKNPTAFYLCASSTLDFSTGELFFGEGSRLTVL.

This rearrangement joins TRBV11-2 to TRBJ2-7, with TRBD1 matching over 9 bases. Unmatched junction bases numbered 9, after V lost 6 bases and J lost 6 bases. The germline CDR1 and CDR2 sequences are SGHAT and FQNNGV. The CDR3 extends over 14 amino acids. CDR3 loop: CASRQPGTGFEQYF. CDR3 nucleotides: TGTGCCAGCAGACAGCCCGGGACAGGGTTCGAGCAGTACTTC.

The chain carries TRBV7-9 and TRBJ2-3; 7 nucleotides match TRBD1. Trimming cost V 1 base and J 2 bases; bases outside gene matches: 6. Germline CDR1 reads SEHNR; CDR2 reads FQNEAQ (reference sequence). The CDR3 is made up of 16 amino acids. CDR3 coding DNA: TGTGCCAGCAGCTTAGTTCGGGACAGCCCCACAGATACGCAGTATTTT. It is translated as CASSLVRDSPTDTQYF.

The rearrangement uses TRBV5-4 and TRBJ2-7, with 10 bases fitting TRBD1. With 7 bases clipped from V and 1 base from J, the junction kept 17 bases outside the gene matches. The CDR3 runs 18 residues. The germline V gene has CDR1 SGHNT and CDR2 YYREEE (reference sequence). DNA of the CDR3: TGTGCCAGCTCATCCCGGACAGGGGGTAATTTGAATTCCTACGAGCAGTACTTC. It yields the protein CASSSRTGGNLNSYEQYF.

V usage is TRBV9 and J usage is TRBJ2-2; 16 nucleotides match TRBD2. The CDR3 is 17 amino acids. The germline gives CDR1 SGDLS, CDR2 YYNGEE. The trim removed 6 bases at V and 7 bases at J, leaving 9 bases unmatched. Here the CDR3 DNA reads TGTGCCAGCATGTCCGGGACTAGCGGGGGGGCCGTCGGGGAGCTGTTTTTT. It codes for CASMSGTSGGAVGELFF.

The chain couples TRBV9 to TRBJ2-2; D remains ambiguous. Germline V lookup: CDR1 SGDLS, CDR2 YYNGEE. The CDR3 consists of 13 residues. Trimming took off 1 base at V and 6 bases at J, with 7 bases between the two ends. The CDR3 bases are TGTGCCAGCAGCGTATATCAGGCCGGGGAGCTGTTTTTT. This encodes CASSVYQAGELFF.

This chain uses TRBV7-9 with TRBJ2-7, with 7 nucleotides matching TRBD1. V lost 3 bases to trimming and J lost 5 bases; unmatched junction nucleotides: 4. There are 13 residues in the CDR3. Per germline, CDR1 SEHNR and CDR2 FQNEAQ (reference sequence). As DNA, the CDR3 is TGTGCCAGCAGCTTCACAGGGGTGAACGAGCAGTACTTC. Amino acid sequence: CASSFTGVNEQYF.